Listed below are T cell receptor beta chains from one sample, sequenced in a study of chemoradiotherapy in HPV16-positive cancers. The method was immunoSEQ multiplex PCR; TCRdb's version includes in-frame clones alone and lacks a portion of them. Here the sample spans roughly 21,000 clones, approximately 86% being singletons. The sequencing used blood, collected from a patient who underwent chemoradiotherapy. The receptor set was obtained from a human donor with HPV-associated anogenital cancer. Each CDR3 is given with its conserved first and last residue. The order of the fields is J gene, clone size, V gene, D gene, CDR3 protein, CDR3 DNA. The D gene is left open where the match is weak. Clone sizes are given selectively: once, few, many, or a class where the clone is expanded.

J: TRBJ1-2
size: .
V: TRBV6-1
D: .
CDR3: CASSESSPGIGYGYTF
DNA: TGTGCCAGCAGTGAATCTTCCCCGGGGATCGGCTATGGCTACACCTTC

J: TRBJ2-7
size: .
V: TRBV10-3
D: TRBD2
CDR3: CAISEVTSGVYYEQYF
DNA: TGTGCCATCAGTGAGGTGACTAGCGGGGTTTACTACGAGCAGTACTTC

J: TRBJ1-1
size: once
V: TRBV5-6
D: .
CDR3: CASKTRGGLGDFF
DNA: TGTGCCAGCAAAACCCGCGGAGGATTGGGTGATTTCTTT

J: TRBJ1-4
size: .
V: TRBV6-5
D: .
CDR3: CATSVVKGEKLFF
DNA: TGTGCCACCTCGGTCGTCAAAGGGGAAAAACTGTTTTTT

J: TRBJ2-2
size: .
V: TRBV5-4
D: .
CDR3: CASSISLGGTGELFF
DNA: TGTGCCAGCAGCATCTCACTTGGGGGGACCGGGGAGCTGTTTTTT

J: TRBJ1-3
size: .
V: TRBV19
D: .
CDR3: CASSVALASSGNTIYF
DNA: TGTGCCAGTAGTGTGGCGCTCGCGAGCTCTGGAAACACCATATATTTT

J: TRBJ1-2
size: .
V: TRBV30
D: TRBD1
CDR3: CAWSVARGLRGYTF
DNA: TGTGCCTGGAGTGTTGCCAGGGGGCTTCGTGGCTACACCTTC

J: TRBJ2-1
size: .
V: TRBV7-3
D: TRBD2
CDR3: CASSLGLATYNEQFF
DNA: TGTGCCAGCAGCTTGGGACTAGCAACCTACAATGAGCAGTTCTTC

J: TRBJ1-1
size: .
V: TRBV11-3
D: .
CDR3: CATGRGGWAFF
DNA: TGTGCCACCGGGAGAGGTGGGTGGGCTTTCTTT

J: TRBJ1-2
size: .
V: TRBV21-1
D: .
CDR3: CASSTRTGYGYTF
DNA: TGTGCCAGCAGCACCCGGACGGGCTATGGCTACACCTTC

J: TRBJ1-5
size: .
V: TRBV29-1
D: .
CDR3: CSVEAAEGQPQHF
DNA: TGCAGCGTTGAGGCGGCAGAGGGGCAGCCCCAGCATTTT

J: TRBJ2-7
size: .
V: TRBV7-2
D: .
CDR3: CASSNTAYEQYF
DNA: TGTGCCAGCAGTAACACCGCCTACGAGCAGTACTTC

J: TRBJ2-3
size: .
V: TRBV10-2
D: TRBD1
CDR3: CASRPLGDRPTDTQYF
DNA: TGCGCCAGCAGGCCCCTTGGGGACAGGCCCACAGATACGCAGTATTTT

J: TRBJ1-4
size: .
V: TRBV4-2
D: .
CDR3: CASSQEKTGKGGPNEKLFF
DNA: TGTGCCAGCAGCCAAGAAAAAACGGGAAAGGGGGGGCCTAATGAAAAACTGTTTTTT

J: TRBJ2-1
size: few
V: TRBV7-4
D: .
CDR3: CASSSNWDYNEQFF
DNA: TGTGCCAGCAGCTCGAATTGGGACTACAATGAGCAGTTCTTC

J: TRBJ2-2
size: .
V: TRBV19
D: .
CDR3: CASRPVTGELFF
DNA: TGTGCCAGTAGACCCGTCACCGGGGAGCTGTTTTTT

J: TRBJ1-1
size: .
V: TRBV10-3
D: .
CDR3: CAMRRDSNTEAFF
DNA: TGTGCCATGAGGCGGGACTCGAACACTGAAGCTTTCTTT

J: TRBJ2-1
size: .
V: TRBV9
D: TRBD2
CDR3: CASSVATGASGGNEQFF
DNA: TGTGCCAGCAGCGTAGCTACCGGGGCTAGCGGGGGCAATGAGCAGTTCTTC

J: TRBJ1-1
size: .
V: TRBV18
D: .
CDR3: CASSPGFPDIVNTEAFF
DNA: TGTGCCAGCTCACCGGGATTTCCGGACATAGTGAACACTGAAGCTTTCTTT

J: TRBJ2-2
size: .
V: TRBV4-3
D: .
CDR3: CASSHNSNTGELFF
DNA: TGCGCCAGCAGCCACAACTCGAACACCGGGGAGCTGTTTTTT

J: TRBJ2-3
size: .
V: TRBV5-1
D: .
CDR3: CASKIEALGDTQYF
DNA: TGCGCCAGCAAAATAGAGGCCCTAGGGGATACGCAGTATTTT

J: TRBJ2-4
size: .
V: TRBV19
D: .
CDR3: CASSTQENIQYF
DNA: TGTGCCAGTAGTACACAGGAAAACATTCAGTACTTC

J: TRBJ1-4
size: once
V: TRBV7-8
D: .
CDR3: CASSLGLNGPEKLFF
DNA: TGTGCCAGCAGCTTAGGCTTAAATGGTCCTGAAAAACTGTTTTTT

J: TRBJ1-5
size: .
V: TRBV30
D: TRBD1
CDR3: CAWRAGGDQPQHF
DNA: TGTGCCTGGAGGGCAGGGGGAGATCAGCCCCAGCATTTT

J: TRBJ2-4
size: few
V: TRBV23-1
D: .
CDR3: CASSQSRDLAKNIQYF
DNA: TGCGCCAGCAGTCAATCGCGGGATTTAGCCAAAAACATTCAGTACTTC

J: TRBJ2-1
size: .
V: TRBV5-4
D: TRBD2
CDR3: CASSLAPLELAGEDNEQFF
DNA: TGTGCCAGCAGCTTGGCGCCCCTGGAACTAGCGGGGGAGGACAATGAGCAGTTCTTC

J: TRBJ1-2
size: .
V: TRBV19
D: TRBD1
CDR3: CASNPTGTVNYGYTF
DNA: TGTGCCAGTAACCCGACCGGGACAGTTAACTATGGCTACACCTTC

J: TRBJ2-3
size: .
V: TRBV2
D: TRBD2
CDR3: CASKELAGVDTQYF
DNA: TGTGCCAGCAAAGAGCTAGCGGGAGTAGATACGCAGTATTTT

J: TRBJ2-1
size: .
V: TRBV19
D: .
CDR3: CASSILLDSYNEQFF
DNA: TGTGCCAGTAGTATCCTACTTGACTCCTACAATGAGCAGTTCTTC

J: TRBJ2-3
size: .
V: TRBV10-2
D: .
CDR3: CASSERGAMTDTQYF
DNA: TGCGCCAGCAGTGAAAGAGGTGCAATGACAGATACGCAGTATTTT

J: TRBJ2-7
size: once
V: TRBV6-5
D: TRBD1
CDR3: CASRFGTGAYEQYF
DNA: TGTGCCAGCAGATTTGGGACAGGGGCCTACGAGCAGTACTTC

J: TRBJ2-7
size: .
V: TRBV27
D: TRBD2
CDR3: CASSLFGTSGRHYEQYF
DNA: TGTGCCAGCAGTTTATTTGGGACTAGCGGGCGTCACTACGAGCAGTACTTC

J: TRBJ2-5
size: .
V: TRBV6-5
D: .
CDR3: CASSYPGTQTQYF
DNA: TGTGCCAGCAGTTACCCCGGGACACAGACCCAGTACTTC

J: TRBJ2-2
size: .
V: TRBV6-5
D: .
CDR3: CASSRGQQVGGELFF
DNA: TGTGCCAGCAGTCGTGGACAGCAGGTCGGCGGGGAGCTGTTTTTT

J: TRBJ1-6
size: .
V: TRBV5-6
D: .
CDR3: CASSLVAGGTSPLHF
DNA: TGTGCCAGCAGCTTGGTGGCAGGTGGGACGTCACCCCTCCACTTT